The 32 T cell receptor beta chains listed next were all sequenced from one sample in a study of T cell changes during pregnancy in multiple sclerosis. Clones were sequenced by immunoSEQ multiplex PCR, and TCRdb holds only the in-frame ones, with some missing. The sample shows fewer than 75,000 clones, approximately 93% of them seen only once. Sequenced material: peripheral blood, taken in the second trimester of pregnancy. The receptors were sampled from a female donor with multiple sclerosis, enrolled in a pregnancy study.

J is TRBJ1-1 and V is TRBV5-6; D not certain. The germline V and J ends were trimmed by 0 bases and 5 bases, with 11 bases remaining between them. The CDR3 runs 14 residues. Germline values: CDR1 SGHDT, CDR2 YYEEEE. CDR3 amino acids: CASSLGGYWTEAFF. CDR3 coding DNA: TGTGCCAGCAGCTTGGGAGGGTATTGGACTGAAGCTTTCTTT.

This chain links TRBV6-6 with TRBJ1-1; D may be TRBD1 (5 bases). CDR1 and CDR2 from the germline V gene are MNHNY and SVGAGI (reference sequence). Trimming shortened V by 6 bases and J by 1 base, and 9 bases separated the two germline ends. CDR3 length: 13 amino acids. The chain's CDR3 is CASSRQKNTEAFF. In DNA form, the CDR3 reads TGTGCCAGCAGCCGACAGAAGAACACTGAAGCTTTCTTT.

The gene calls are TRBV5-1 and TRBJ1-2; TRBD1 agrees at 9 bases. This CDR3 has 15 residues. The V segment lost 0 bases and the J segment 4 bases; nucleotides outside the gene matches: 4. From germline, CDR1 is SGHRS and CDR2 YFSETQ. The CDR3 nucleotides are TGCGCCAGCAGCTTGGTGGGGACAGGGCTCTATGGCTACACCTTC. Amino acids: CASSLVGTGLYGYTF.

The chain couples TRBV7-3 to TRBJ1-2; the match to TRBD1 covers 8 bases. This CDR3 spans 15 amino acids. J was trimmed by 8 bases and V by 4 bases; bases with no gene match: 12. The germline gives CDR1 SGHTA, CDR2 FQGTGA. The CDR3 sequence: CASSSLGQGTNGYTF. CDR3 coding DNA: TGTGCCAGCAGCTCACTAGGACAGGGAACAAACGGCTACACCTTC.

The gene calls are TRBV4-2 and TRBJ1-5, with 9 bases aligning to TRBD1. V trimming: 5 bases; J trimming: 2 bases; junction bases outside the gene matches: 4. Germline V gene data show CDR1 as LGHNA and CDR2 as YNFKEQ. CDR3 length equals 15 residues. This chain's CDR3 is CASSTGGVGNQPQHF. CDR3 nucleotides: TGTGCCAGCAGCACAGGGGGCGTCGGCAATCAGCCCCAGCATTTT.

The V call is TRBV7-9, the J call TRBJ1-2; D perhaps matches TRBD1 (6 bases). Germline CDR1 and CDR2: SEHNR and FQNEAQ (reference sequence). There are 14 residues in the CDR3. Trimming left V 2 bases short and J 3 bases short, with 10 bases between. CDR3 amino acids: CASSLRDTDYGYTF. The CDR3 coding sequence is TGTGCCAGCAGCTTAAGGGACACCGACTATGGCTACACCTTC. The full variable domain, its missing parts supplied by reference TRBV7-9 and TRBJ1-2, is DTGVSQNPRHKITKRGQNVTFRCDPISEHNRLYWYRQTLGQGPEFLTYFQNEAQLEKSRLLSDRFSAERPKGSFSTLEIQRTEQGDSAMYLCASSLRDTDYGYTFGSGTRLTVV.

The V and J genes are TRBV5-1 and TRBJ1-4, with TRBD1 matching over 9 bases. V was pared by 2 bases and J by 2 bases, with 13 bases of the junction left unmatched. From germline, CDR1 is SGHRS and CDR2 YFSETQ. CDR3 size: 19 residues. The CDR3 loop is CASSFAPGQGRRTNEKLFF. For the CDR3, the DNA is TGCGCCAGCAGCTTTGCACCGGGACAGGGAAGAAGGACTAATGAAAAACTGTTTTTT.

This clone has only one observation. The chain couples TRBV9 to TRBJ2-1, with TRBD1 matching over 7 bases. The CDR3 covers 19 residues. Trimming cost V 0 bases and J 6 bases; bases outside gene matches: 18. Germline loops: CDR1 SGDLS, CDR2 YYNGEE. In DNA form, the CDR3 reads TGTGCCAGCAGCGTAGCTACTCACGTTAGGGCAGGGGGTTCCAATGAGCAGTTCTTC. Its protein is CASSVATHVRAGGSNEQFF.

The rearrangement joins TRBV11-2 to TRBJ1-2; TRBD1 might be the D (6 bases). The V end lost 0 bases, the J end lost 2 bases, and 13 bases lay between the germline ends. This CDR3 has 16 amino acids. Looked up from germline, CDR1 is SGHAT and CDR2 is FQNNGV. The CDR3 reads CASSLEPSTGNYGYTF. CDR3 nucleotides: TGTGCCAGCAGCTTAGAACCCTCTACAGGGAACTATGGCTACACCTTC.

The chain links TRBV7-2 to TRBJ2-1; 8 positions match TRBD1. Per the germline V gene, CDR1 is SGHTA and CDR2 is FQGNSA. The CDR3 is made up of 14 amino acids. V shed 5 bases and J 6 bases; nucleotides not matched to a gene: 6. CDR3 region: CASSAGGSLNEQFF. In nucleotides, the CDR3 is TGTGCCAGCAGCGCAGGGGGCTCGCTCAATGAGCAGTTCTTC.

The V call is TRBV19, the J call TRBJ2-2; 9 bases map to TRBD1. J was trimmed by 4 bases and V by 8 bases; bases with no gene match: 8. The CDR3 length is 15 residues. Looked up from germline, CDR1 is LNHDA and CDR2 is SQIVND (reference sequence). DNA for the CDR3: TGTGCCAGTTGGGGACAGGGAGGGGGCACCGGGGAGCTGTTTTTT. It encodes CASWGQGGGTGELFF.

This rearrangement joins TRBV5-1 to TRBJ2-2; D not certain. Germline assignment: CDR1 SGHRS and CDR2 YFSETQ. This CDR3 region has 12 residues. V dropped 0 bases and J dropped 7 bases, with 4 bases sitting between them. CDR3 sequence: CASSLDSGELFF. In nucleotides, the CDR3 is TGCGCCAGCAGCTTGGATAGCGGGGAGCTGTTTTTT.

The chain recombines TRBV19 with TRBJ1-1, with D possibly matching TRBD1 (6 bases). Trimming took 6 bases from V and 5 from J, leaving 16 bases between them. CDR1 is LNHDA, CDR2 SQIVND, per germline (reference sequence). CDR3 length equals 14 residues. The CDR3 DNA follows: TGTGCCAGTAGGGACTTCAGGGGTCGGACTGAAGCTTTCTTT. Translated: CASRDFRGRTEAFF.

The rearrangement uses TRBV28 and TRBJ1-1, with D unresolved. V dropped 2 bases and J dropped 11 bases, with 6 bases sitting between them. Germline CDR1 reads MDHEN; CDR2 reads SYDVKM. The CDR3 length is 10 residues. CDR3 DNA sequence: TGTGCCAGCAGTTTAGGGGAGGCTTTCTTT. Translated: CASSLGEAFF. Full variable domain (outside the CDR3, taken from reference TRBV28 and TRBJ1-1): DVKVTQSSRYLVKRTGEKVFLECVQDMDHENMFWYRQDPGLGLRLIYFSYDVKMKEKGDIPEGYSVSREKKERFSLILESASTNQTSMYLCASSLGEAFFGQGTRLTVV.

This chain uses TRBV30 with TRBJ2-1; D is unresolved. This CDR3 comprises 11 residues. Trimming took 0 bases from V and 7 from J, leaving 4 bases between them. Germline V gene data show CDR1 as GTSNPN and CDR2 as SVGIG (reference sequence). In DNA form, the CDR3 reads TGTGCCTGGAGTGTATCAAATGAGCAGTTCTTC. Encoded protein: CAWSVSNEQFF. Looking up the rest from reference TRBV30 and TRBJ2-1 gives the full variable domain: SQTIHQWPATLVQPVGSPLSLECTVEGTSNPNLYWYRQAAGRGLQLLFYSVGIGQISSEVPQNLSASRPQDRQFILSSKKLLLSDSGFYLCAWSVSNEQFFGPGTRLTVL.

This clone was detected only once. The chain's CDR3 is CASSPSPKTGNTIYF. CDR3 DNA: TGTGCCAGTAGCCCCTCCCCTAAAACTGGAAACACCATATATTTT. The chain uses TRBV19 and TRBJ1-3; no definite D call. This CDR3 has 15 residues. Germline assignment: CDR1 LNHDA and CDR2 SQIVND (reference sequence). V lost 6 bases and J lost 2, with 14 bases in between.

The chain combines TRBV18 with TRBJ2-7, with D unclear. There are 13 residues in the CDR3. The V and J ends lost 4 bases and 2 bases respectively, with 9 bases between them. The germline CDR1 and CDR2 sequences are KGHSH and LQKENI. The CDR3 is CASSRAAAYEQYF. In nucleotides, the CDR3 is TGTGCCAGCTCACGGGCAGCCGCCTACGAGCAGTACTTC.

V and J are TRBV2 and TRBJ2-7; TRBD2 aligns across 7 bases. Germline V lookup: CDR1 SNHLY, CDR2 FYNNEI. The CDR3 is made up of 11 amino acids. The V segment lost 4 bases and the J segment 9 bases; nucleotides outside the gene matches: 3. In nucleotides, the CDR3 is TGTGCCAGCAGTGGGGGGGAGGGGCAGTACTTC. This codes for CASSGGEGQYF.

The chain employs TRBV7-9 and TRBJ2-7, with D tentatively TRBD1 (6 bases). This CDR3 has 15 amino acids. Germline-derived CDR1 and CDR2 are SEHNR and FQNEAQ (reference sequence). Trimming stripped 5 bases from V and 5 bases from J, with 19 bases between. In nucleotides, the CDR3 is TGTGCCAGCAGCCGAGGGGACACCCGTACGGACGAGCAGTACTTC. As protein: CASSRGDTRTDEQYF.

CDR3 DNA sequence: TGTGCCAGCACATCACAGGGTGACACCGGGGAGCTGTTTTTT. It translates to CASTSQGDTGELFF. The chain combines TRBV7-2 with TRBJ2-2, with D tentatively TRBD1 (6 bases). The CDR3 is made up of 14 amino acids. From germline, CDR1 is SGHTA and CDR2 FQGNSA. V was trimmed by 7 bases and J by 3 bases, leaving 12 bases between them.

This chain joins TRBV7-2 and TRBJ2-2; 8 bases are shared with TRBD2. From germline, CDR1 is SGHTA and CDR2 FQGNSA. The CDR3 extends over 14 amino acids. V dropped 7 bases and J dropped 4; count of bases not matched to a gene: 5. The CDR3 bases are TGTGCCAGCAACCCAGCGGGGGCCACCGGGGAGCTGTTTTTT. It specifies CASNPAGATGELFF. Looking up the rest from reference TRBV7-2 and TRBJ2-2 gives the full variable domain: GAGVSQSPSNKVTEKGKDVELRCDPISGHTALYWYRQSLGQGLEFLIYFQGNSAPDKSGLPSDRFSAERTGGSVSTLTIQRTQQEDSAVYLCASNPAGATGELFFGEGSRLTVL.

The genes are TRBV2 and TRBJ1-1, with D unclear. The germline V gene encodes CDR1 SNHLY and CDR2 FYNNEI. V was pared by 6 bases and J by 10 bases, with 6 bases between. This CDR3 contains 9 residues. The CDR3 reads CASSHSAFF. CDR3 bases: TGTGCCAGCAGCCACTCAGCTTTCTTT.

This rearrangement joins TRBV23-1 to TRBJ2-7, with D unclear. TRBV23-1 carries the ORF label, with uncertain function. V was shortened by 7 bases and J by 1 base, with 8 bases between the two germline ends. The CDR3 is 12 residues long. Here the CDR3 DNA reads TGCGCCAGCATCCCGTTGTCCTACGAGCAGTACTTC. It encodes CASIPLSYEQYF.

The rearrangement joins TRBV4-3 to TRBJ1-4; the match to TRBD1 covers 11 bases. The CDR3 runs 18 residues. J lost 5 bases, V lost 0 bases, and 8 bases had no gene match. From germline, CDR1 is LGHNA and CDR2 YSLEER. The CDR3 protein is CASSQDLGQGALNEKLFF. In nucleotides, the CDR3 is TGCGCCAGCAGCCAAGATCTTGGACAGGGGGCGTTGAATGAAAAACTGTTTTTT.

The chain carries TRBV5-1 and TRBJ2-5, with 8 bases identical to TRBD1. Matching the DNA end better, TRBJ2-7 makes the J call doubtful. Germline CDR1 is SGHRS and CDR2 is YFSETQ. CDR3 length: 17 amino acids. The CDR3 region is CASSLAGGQEKSHEQYF. CDR3 sequence (DNA): TGCGCCAGCAGCTTGGCCGGGGGACAGGAAAAGAGCCACGAGCAGTACTTC.

This chain connects TRBV5-4 to TRBJ1-1; 9 nucleotides agree with TRBD1. This CDR3 has 16 amino acids. In germline, CDR1 is SGHNT, CDR2 YYREEE (reference sequence). Germline trimming cut 0 bases from V and 2 bases from J; bases unmatched to any gene: 5. The CDR3 coding sequence is TGTGCCAGCAGCTTGGTGACAGGGGGACTCAACACTGAAGCTTTCTTT. Residues: CASSLVTGGLNTEAFF.

On this clone itself: The sample contains more than one DNA sequence encoding this CDR3. The rearrangement uses TRBV6-5 and TRBJ1-6; TRBD1 agrees at 9 bases. There are 15 residues in the CDR3. The ends lost 0 bases at V and 8 bases at J; junction bases unmatched: 2. The germline gives CDR1 MNHEY, CDR2 SVGAGI. The CDR3: CASSYSRTGDSPLHF. The CDR3 region has the DNA TGTGCCAGCAGTTACTCGAGGACAGGGGATTCACCCCTCCACTTT.

This clone was seen a single time. V is TRBV30 and J is TRBJ1-1; D is possibly TRBD1 (6 bases). CDR3 length: 12 residues. Per germline, CDR1 GTSNPN and CDR2 SVGIG (reference sequence). CDR3 loop: CGGLGAVAEAFF. CDR3 nucleotide sequence: TGTGGGGGGCTGGGGGCGGTGGCTGAAGCTTTCTTT.

This clone was seen a handful of times. The chain carries TRBV19 and TRBJ2-2; TRBD2 matches at 12 bases. J was trimmed by 3 bases and V by 6 bases; bases with no gene match: 5. The germline V gene has CDR1 LNHDA and CDR2 SQIVND (reference sequence). The CDR3 length is 16 residues. CDR3 region: CASSTSGRRYTGELFF. The CDR3 nucleotides read TGTGCCAGTAGCACTAGCGGGAGGCGGTACACCGGGGAGCTGTTTTTT. Together with reference TRBV19 and TRBJ2-2, the CDR3 gives the full variable domain: DGGITQSPKYLFRKEGQNVTLSCEQNLNHDAMYWYRQDPGQGLRLIYYSQIVNDFQKGDIAEGYSVSREKKESFPLTVTSAQKNPTAFYLCASSTSGRRYTGELFFGEGSRLTVL.

The rearrangement joins TRBV2 to TRBJ1-1; no clear D. Trimming removed 8 bases from V and 2 bases from J, with 12 bases in between. CDR1 and CDR2 (germline): SNHLY, FYNNEI. There are 13 residues in the CDR3. CDR3 region: CASFTLLNTEAFF. The CDR3 DNA sequence: TGTGCCAGCTTCACCCTACTCAACACTGAAGCTTTCTTT.

This chain uses TRBV7-2 with TRBJ1-2, with D perhaps matching TRBD1 (5 bases). The CDR3 covers 12 residues. CDR1 is SGHTA, CDR2 FQGNSA, per germline. With 5 bases removed from V and 12 bases from J, the gap between germline ends came to 16 bases. The CDR3 protein is CASSLETVAHTF. Here the CDR3 DNA reads TGTGCCAGCAGCCTCGAGACAGTGGCCCACACCTTC.

The chain uses TRBV27 and TRBJ2-7; weak D call: TRBD1 (6 bases). Trimming removed 4 bases from V and 2 bases from J, with 15 bases in between. CDR3 size: 15 residues. The germline CDR1 and CDR2 sequences are MNHEY and SMNVEV (reference sequence). The CDR3 reads CASSSQGNVAYEQYF. DNA of the CDR3: TGTGCCAGCAGTTCACAGGGCAACGTCGCCTACGAGCAGTACTTC.